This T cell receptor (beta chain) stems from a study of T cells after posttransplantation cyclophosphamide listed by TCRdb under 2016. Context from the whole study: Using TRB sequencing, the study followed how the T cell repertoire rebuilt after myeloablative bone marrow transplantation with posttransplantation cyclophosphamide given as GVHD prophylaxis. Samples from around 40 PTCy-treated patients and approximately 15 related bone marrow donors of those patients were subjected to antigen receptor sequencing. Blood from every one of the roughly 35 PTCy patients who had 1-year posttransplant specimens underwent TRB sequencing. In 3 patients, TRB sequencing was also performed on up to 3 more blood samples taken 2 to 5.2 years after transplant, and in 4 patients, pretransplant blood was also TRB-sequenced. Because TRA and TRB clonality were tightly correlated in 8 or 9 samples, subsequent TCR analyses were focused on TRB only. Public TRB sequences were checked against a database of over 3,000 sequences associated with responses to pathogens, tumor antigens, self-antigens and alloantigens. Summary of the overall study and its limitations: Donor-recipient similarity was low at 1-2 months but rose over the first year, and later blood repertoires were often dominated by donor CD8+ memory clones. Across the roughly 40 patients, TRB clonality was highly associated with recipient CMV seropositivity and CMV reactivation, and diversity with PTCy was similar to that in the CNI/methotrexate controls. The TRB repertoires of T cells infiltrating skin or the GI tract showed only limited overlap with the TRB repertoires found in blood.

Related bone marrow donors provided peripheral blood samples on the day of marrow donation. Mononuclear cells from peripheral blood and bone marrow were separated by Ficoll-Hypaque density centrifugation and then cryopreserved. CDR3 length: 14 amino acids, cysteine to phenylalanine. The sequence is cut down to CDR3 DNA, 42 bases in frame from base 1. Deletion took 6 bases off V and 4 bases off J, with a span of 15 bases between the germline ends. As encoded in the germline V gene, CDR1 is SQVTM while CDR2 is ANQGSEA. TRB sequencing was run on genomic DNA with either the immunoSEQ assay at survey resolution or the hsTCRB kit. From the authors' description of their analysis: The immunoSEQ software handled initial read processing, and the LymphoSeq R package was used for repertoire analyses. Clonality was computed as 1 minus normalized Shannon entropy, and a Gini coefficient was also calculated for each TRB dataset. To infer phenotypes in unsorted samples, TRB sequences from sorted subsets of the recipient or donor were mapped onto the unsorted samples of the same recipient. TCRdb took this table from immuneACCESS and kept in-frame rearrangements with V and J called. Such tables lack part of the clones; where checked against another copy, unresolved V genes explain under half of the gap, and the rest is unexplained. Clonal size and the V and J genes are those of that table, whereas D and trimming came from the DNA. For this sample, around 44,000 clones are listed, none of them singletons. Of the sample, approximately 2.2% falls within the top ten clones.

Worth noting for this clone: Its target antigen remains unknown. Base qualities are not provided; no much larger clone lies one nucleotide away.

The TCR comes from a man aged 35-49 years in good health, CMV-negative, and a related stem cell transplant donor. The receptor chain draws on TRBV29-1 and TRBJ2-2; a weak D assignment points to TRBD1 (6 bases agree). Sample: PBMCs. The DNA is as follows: TGCAGCGTCGCGGACAGATTGTTCACCGGGGAGCTGTTTTTT. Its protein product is CSVADRLFTGELFF.